The entry below describes one T cell receptor beta chain. The antigen is unknown. This sample was taken from a study of siplizumab effects on memory and regulatory T cells. Study-level points and caveats: Naive T cells looked more diverse than memory cells and looked like major alloresponse contributors. Roughly 80-96% of proliferating CD4+ or CD8+ clones lacked a naive or memory phenotype that could be assigned. Few alloreactive clones mapped to unstimulated subsets.

The CDR3 has 11 amino acids. The germline CDR1 and CDR2 sequences are SNHLY and FYNNEI. Trimming cost V 11 bases and J 1 base, with 8 bases left between them. Measured with immunoSEQ multiplex PCR; TCRdb has only the in-frame clones, and not every one. The sample contains about 120,000 clones, 90% to 95% of which appear only once. The rearrangement joins TRBV2 to TRBJ1-1, with D possibly matching TRBD1 (5 bases). This receptor was obtained from a human donor in good health. Sample: non-Treg CD4+ T cells sorted from blood. DNA for the CDR3: TGTGCCCGTCAGGGGAACACTGAAGCTTTCTTT. It encodes CARQGNTEAFF.